The 30 T cell receptor beta chains below come from one sample, sequenced in a study of shared clonotypes between healthy human individuals. This table comes from immunoSEQ multiplex PCR, and its TCRdb copy is limited to in-frame clones, with some not included. This sample has more than 2 million clones, with 90% to 95% found just once. The specimen was naive CD4+ T cells sorted from blood. As for subset: CD45RA+ positively selected. These receptors originate from a man between 18 and 29 years old in good health.

The chain uses TRBV6-6 and TRBJ1-4, with D possibly being TRBD1 (6 bases). The CDR3 has 15 residues. V lost 5 bases and J 3 bases, leaving 13 bases between the germline ends. Germline CDR1 is MNHNY and CDR2 is SVGAGI (reference sequence). The chain's CDR3 is CASSRDTASNEKLFF. The CDR3 bases are TGTGCCAGCAGTCGGGACACCGCTTCTAATGAAAAACTGTTTTTT.

The chain combines TRBV29-1 with TRBJ2-5; no clear D. The V gene's germline CDR1 is SQVTM and CDR2 ANQGSEA. Trimming shortened V by 8 bases and J by 5 bases, and 21 bases separated the two germline ends. The CDR3 spans 14 residues. The DNA for the CDR3 is TGCAGCTCCACGGCCACACAAGATGGGGAGACCCAGTACTTC. This sequence encodes CSSTATQDGETQYF. The whole variable domain, remainder taken from reference TRBV29-1 and TRBJ2-5, is SAVISQKPSRDICQRGTSLTIQCQVDSQVTMMFWYRQQPGQSLTLIATANQGSEATYESGFVIDKFPISRPNLTFSTLTVSNMSPEDSSIYLCSSTATQDGETQYFGPGTRLLVL.

V usage is TRBV19 and J usage is TRBJ2-1; TRBD2 agrees at 7 bases. Trimming cost V 3 bases and J 4 bases; bases outside gene matches: 6. This CDR3 is built from 15 residues. The germline V gene encodes CDR1 LNHDA and CDR2 SQIVND (reference sequence). CDR3 nucleotides: TGTGCCAGTAGTATTCCGGGAGGAGTTTACAATGAGCAGTTCTTC. The encoded protein is CASSIPGGVYNEQFF. Full variable domain (remainder filled in from reference TRBV19 and TRBJ2-1): DGGITQSPKYLFRKEGQNVTLSCEQNLNHDAMYWYRQDPGQGLRLIYYSQIVNDFQKGDIAEGYSVSREKKESFPLTVTSAQKNPTAFYLCASSIPGGVYNEQFFGPGTRLTVL.

The rearrangement joins TRBV10-3 to TRBJ1-1; 7 nucleotides align to TRBD1. Germline assignment: CDR1 ENHRY and CDR2 SYGVKD. V was pared by 9 bases and J by 3 bases, with 7 bases of the junction left unmatched. The CDR3 loop spans 13 amino acids. The CDR3 nucleotides read TGTGCCATTGTGGACAGGAAGGACACTGAAGCTTTCTTT. Amino acid sequence: CAIVDRKDTEAFF.

The chain employs TRBV28 and TRBJ1-2; 10 nucleotides match TRBD1. The CDR3 sequence is 15 residues long. CDR1 MDHEN and CDR2 SYDVKM come from the germline V gene. The J segment lost 3 bases and the V segment lost 2 bases, leaving 3 bases of the junction unmatched. CDR3: CASSLPGQGDYGYTF. CDR3 bases: TGTGCCAGCAGTTTACCCGGACAGGGGGACTATGGCTACACCTTC.

V gene TRBV30 combines with J gene TRBJ2-7, with D maybe TRBD1 (5 bases). This CDR3 contains 13 residues. Trimming removed 3 bases from V and 3 bases from J, with 12 bases in between. From germline, CDR1 is GTSNPN and CDR2 SVGIG (reference sequence). As DNA, the CDR3 is TGTGCCTGGAGGGGCCAGGGCTACTACGAGCAGTACTTC. As protein: CAWRGQGYYEQYF.

V gene TRBV5-1 combines with J gene TRBJ1-3; D gene ambiguous. Trimming shortened V by 0 bases and J by 4 bases, and 17 bases separated the two germline ends. Germline CDR1 is SGHRS and CDR2 is YFSETQ. There are 17 residues in the CDR3. The CDR3 sequence is CASSLDRNTPVGNTIYF. CDR3 coding DNA: TGCGCCAGCAGCTTGGACAGAAATACACCCGTGGGAAACACCATATATTTT.

This chain links TRBV2 with TRBJ2-7; TRBD1 matches at 9 bases. V gave up 7 bases and J gave up 9 bases; unmatched junction bases: 16. The CDR3 contains 15 residues. CDR1 is SNHLY and CDR2 is FYNNEI in the germline V gene. CDR3 nucleotide sequence: TGTGCCAGCACCGGAGGGCCTACAGGGGGCGGAGGGCAGTACTTC. Protein sequence: CASTGGPTGGGGQYF.

The chain is built from TRBV11-2 and TRBJ2-2, with unresolved D. CDR3 length: 16 amino acids. Germline CDR1 and CDR2: SGHAT and FQNNGV. Trimming shortened V by 2 bases and J by 0 bases, and 10 bases separated the two germline ends. The CDR3 region has the DNA TGTGCCAGCAGCTTATACATATCCGCGAACACCGGGGAGCTGTTTTTT. It codes for CASSLYISANTGELFF.

The V gene is TRBV6-1, the J gene TRBJ2-7; D is perhaps TRBD1 or TRBD2 (6 bases each). The V gene lost 4 bases and the J gene lost 6 bases, with 13 bases spanning the gap. The CDR3 contains 13 residues. CDR1 and CDR2 from the germline V gene are MNHNS and SASEGT. The CDR3 coding sequence is TGTGCCAGCAGTGTGGTAGGGGGAGGCGAGCAGTACTTC. It is translated as CASSVVGGGEQYF.

This clone was counted between two and nine times. The V call is TRBV10-3, the J call TRBJ1-1; the D gene is possibly TRBD1 (5 bases). There are 13 residues in the CDR3. V lost 4 bases and J 8 bases, leaving 14 bases between the germline ends. Germline CDR1 and CDR2: ENHRY and SYGVKD. CDR3 residues: CAISVAGGGEAFF. The CDR3 DNA sequence: TGTGCCATCAGTGTAGCCGGTGGGGGAGAAGCTTTCTTT.

The J gene is TRBJ1-1, the V gene TRBV5-1; perhaps TRBD1 as D (6 bases). The germline V and J ends were trimmed by 4 bases and 1 base, with 11 bases remaining between them. Germline V gives CDR1 SGHRS, CDR2 YFSETQ. The CDR3 contains 14 residues. This CDR3 reads CASSRTVRNTEAFF. The CDR3 nucleotides are TGCGCCAGCAGCCGGACAGTCAGGAACACTGAAGCTTTCTTT.

V and J are TRBV11-3 and TRBJ2-5; D possibly corresponds to TRBD2 (6 bases). The V end lost 5 bases, the J end lost 5 bases, and 15 bases lay between the germline ends. CDR1 and CDR2 (germline): SGHNT, YENEEA. The CDR3 spans 14 residues. CDR3 sequence: CASSPGWEDETQYF. The CDR3 DNA sequence: TGTGCCAGCAGCCCCGGCTGGGAGGACGAGACCCAGTACTTC.

The rearrangement links TRBV11-2 to TRBJ2-2; TRBD2 matches at 10 bases. Germline CDR1 SGHAT, CDR2 FQNNGV. The CDR3 has 15 residues. The J segment lost 4 bases and the V segment lost 5 bases, leaving 4 bases of the junction unmatched. The CDR3 protein is CASSLAGVGTGELFF. In nucleotides, the CDR3 is TGTGCCAGCAGCCTAGCGGGAGTGGGCACCGGGGAGCTGTTTTTT.

The chain is built from TRBV28 and TRBJ2-1, with 12 bases matching TRBD1. J lost 10 bases, V lost 4 bases, and 8 bases had no gene match. Germline CDR1 reads MDHEN; CDR2 reads SYDVKM. The CDR3 loop spans 15 amino acids. This CDR3 is CASSYPGQGANEQFF. The CDR3 region has the DNA TGTGCCAGCAGTTATCCGGGACAGGGGGCTAACGAGCAGTTCTTC.

In DNA form, the CDR3 reads TGTGCCAGCAGTTTTGGACGCGACGGTTTATCCTACGAGCAGTACTTC. Translated: CASSFGRDGLSYEQYF. The chain joins TRBV27 to TRBJ2-7; D remains unclear. Germline CDR1 MNHEY, CDR2 SMNVEV (reference sequence). This CDR3 has 16 residues. Trimming left V 3 bases short and J 1 base short, with 16 bases between.

The sample holds one count of this clone. A single base separates this from a much larger clone, so it may be a read error. CDR3 protein: CASSQGAGGSTSGEQYF. In DNA form, the CDR3 reads TGCGCCAGCAGCCAAGGGGCTGGCGGGAGTACTTCAGGCGAGCAGTACTTC. The J gene is TRBJ2-7, the V gene TRBV4-3; TRBD2 matches 7 bases. V shed 1 base and J 6 bases; nucleotides not matched to a gene: 15. The CDR3 contains 17 residues. Germline assignment: CDR1 LGHNA and CDR2 YSLEER.

The chain joins TRBV27 to TRBJ2-2, with D possibly being TRBD1 or TRBD2 (6 bases each). The CDR3 consists of 15 residues. Germline CDR1 MNHEY, CDR2 SMNVEV (reference sequence). Trimming took off 4 bases at V and 6 bases at J, with 15 bases between the two ends. CDR3 residues: CASSSPGAGSGELFF. In DNA, the CDR3 is TGTGCCAGCAGTTCCCCGGGGGCCGGGTCCGGGGAGCTGTTTTTT.

This chain joins TRBV6-5 and TRBJ1-3; D is unclear. Germline lookup yields CDR1 MNHEY and CDR2 SVGAGI. The CDR3 consists of 13 residues. Trimming shortened V by 6 bases and J by 2 bases, and 8 bases separated the two germline ends. CDR3 sequence (DNA): TGTGCCAGCAGCTGGACCGCTGGAAACACCATATATTTT. Protein product: CASSWTAGNTIYF.

This clone was seen a single time. This chain connects TRBV5-6 to TRBJ1-2; 10 bases are a match to TRBD1. Looked up from germline, CDR1 is SGHDT and CDR2 is YYEEEE. CDR3 length: 15 residues. After removal of 2 bases from V and 6 bases from J, the junction contained 7 bases not matched to a gene. CDR3 protein: CASSFRDRGIDGYTF. CDR3 sequence (DNA): TGTGCCAGCAGCTTCCGGGACAGGGGCATCGATGGCTACACCTTC.

Concerning this clone itself: The junction differs from germline at one of its ends, possibly a read error. The chain joins TRBV7-7 to TRBJ2-5; perhaps TRBD1 as D (6 bases). Germline CDR1 reads SSHAT; CDR2 reads FNYEAQ (reference sequence). The CDR3 sequence is 12 residues long. CDR3 sequence reads: CASSLRGETQYF. In DNA form, the CDR3 reads TGTGCTAGCAGCTTGAGGGGGGAGACCCAGTACTTC.

V and J are TRBV7-2 and TRBJ2-3; a possible D gene is TRBD2 (5 bases). From germline, CDR1 is SGHTA and CDR2 FQGNSA. This CDR3 comprises 16 residues. V was pared by 0 bases and J by 0 bases, with 10 bases between. The CDR3 reads CASSLAGEGSTDTQYF. CDR3 nucleotide sequence: TGTGCCAGCAGCTTAGCCGGGGAAGGGAGCACAGATACGCAGTATTTT.

CDR3 in DNA: TGTGCCAGCCTTTTGACTAGCGGGAACACCGGGGAGCTGTTTTTT. Translation: CASLLTSGNTGELFF. This rearrangement joins TRBV7-2 to TRBJ2-2; 9 bases agree with TRBD2. The CDR3 is made up of 15 amino acids. Germline trimming cut 8 bases from V and 1 base from J; bases unmatched to any gene: 5. In germline, CDR1 is SGHTA, CDR2 FQGNSA.

This clone was observed a single time. This chain joins TRBV2 and TRBJ1-6; D is unclear. Germline V gives CDR1 SNHLY, CDR2 FYNNEI. The CDR3 is 14 residues long. V shed 8 bases and J shed 7 bases, with 15 bases lying between them. The CDR3 DNA sequence: TGTGCCAGCGGCCGGGCCCTAGTGAATTCACCCCTCCACTTT. This encodes CASGRALVNSPLHF.

The chain joins TRBV6-5 to TRBJ2-1; D may be TRBD2 (7 bases). The V end was cut by 0 bases, the J end by 7 bases, with 13 bases between. CDR1 is MNHEY and CDR2 is SVGAGI in the germline V gene. There are 15 residues in the CDR3. CDR3 bases: TGTGCCAGCAGTTACTCGAGAGGGGGAGGGAATGAGCAGTTCTTC. This sequence encodes CASSYSRGGGNEQFF.

The sample holds one count of this clone. CDR3 DNA: TGTGCCAGCAGCGTAGATACGGGACTAGCGGGAGAGGGGCAGTACTTC. Protein product: CASSVDTGLAGEGQYF. The chain is built from TRBV9 and TRBJ2-7; TRBD2 matches 14 bases. This CDR3 contains 16 residues. Germline CDR1 and CDR2: SGDLS and YYNGEE. J lost 9 bases, V lost 0 bases, and 8 bases had no gene match.

The chain joins TRBV5-6 to TRBJ2-1, with 7 bases identical to TRBD2. This CDR3 is 15 amino acids long. V was pared by 1 base and J by 2 bases, with 3 bases of the junction left unmatched. Per germline, CDR1 SGHDT and CDR2 YYEEEE. CDR3 nucleotide sequence: TGTGCCAGCAGCTTGTTAAGCGGGACCTACAATGAGCAGTTCTTC. It encodes CASSLLSGTYNEQFF.

This sequence joins TRBV27 and TRBJ2-3; D is unresolved. Trimming took 5 bases from V and 0 from J, leaving 15 bases between them. Germline values: CDR1 MNHEY, CDR2 SMNVEV (reference sequence). CDR3 size: 16 residues. CDR3 DNA: TGTGCCAGCAGTCTTTATCTGGGCCCTAGCACAGATACGCAGTATTTT. Translation: CASSLYLGPSTDTQYF.

The chain uses TRBV7-6 and TRBJ1-1; 11 bases are a match to TRBD1. This CDR3 region has 15 residues. The V segment lost 5 bases and the J segment 5 bases; nucleotides outside the gene matches: 7. Germline CDR1 is SGHVS and CDR2 is FNYEAQ. CDR3 nucleotide sequence: TGTGCCAGCAGCCCGGGGACAGGGGGAGTGACTGAAGCTTTCTTT. Amino acids: CASSPGTGGVTEAFF.

Comments on this clone: Additional DNA sequences in this sample encode the identical CDR3. The chain has TRBV29-1 and TRBJ2-1; 9 nucleotides match TRBD2. V dropped 6 bases and J dropped 3; count of bases not matched to a gene: 6. The CDR3 extends over 14 amino acids. Germline-derived CDR1 and CDR2 are SQVTM and ANQGSEA. The CDR3: CSVRREGLYNEQFF. CDR3 in DNA: TGCAGCGTACGGCGGGAGGGCCTCTACAATGAGCAGTTCTTC.